This TCR beta chain was recorded in a study of blood T cells in healthy people across ages. Primers used in a second PCR of roughly 6 to 11 cycles were a sample-barcoded 5' primer and a J-beta primer mix. Per-sample output comprised a minimum of 2.5 million paired-end reads containing CDR3. TCRdb reprocessed the 5' RACE reads with MiXCR, giving one entry per CDR3 protein. Of about 1.5 million distinct CDR3 sequences listed, approximately 42% were seen once; the top ten hold about 4%. Each sample yielded at least 5 micrograms of PBMC total RNA. Whole-study results and caveats: With age, beta diversity per million T cells declined roughly linearly, significantly by 35 to 40. Donors of long life had a larger count of naive CD4+ cells and greater diversity than aged donors.

Concerning this clonotype: Its antigen is as yet unknown.

The CDR3 contains 13 residues. The germline V gene has CDR1 SQVTM and CDR2 ANQGSEA. The ends were cut back, 2 bases at V and 3 bases at J, with 10 bases in the middle. This receptor was taken from a woman aged 18-35 years in good health. The gene calls are TRBV29-1 and TRBJ1-1; D is ambiguous. Sequenced sample: blood. CDR3 in amino acids: CSVEKKEDTEAFF. Written as DNA, the CDR3 is TGCAGCGTTGAAAAGAAGGAGGACACTGAAGCTTTCTTT.